Listed below are T cell receptor beta chains from one sample, sequenced in a study of neurological immune-mediated disorders. One entry per CDR3 protein results from TCRdb running MiXCR on the 5' RACE reads. The profile shows 45,000 to 60,000 distinct CDR3 sequences, about 13% of them singletons. Sequenced: PBMCs. Source of these receptors: a male donor with HTLV-1-associated myelopathy (HAM/TSP). The CDR3 runs from the conserved cysteine through the conserved F or W. The D gene is left open where the match is weak. Clone size is not always given. Where it is, it says once, few, many or a class for expanded clones.

CASSLAGTSNTEAFF,TGTGCCAGCAGCTTAGCCGGGACCTCTAACACTGAAGCTTTCTTT,TRBJ1-1,-,TRBV7-2,few
CASRPSGGSGELFF,TGTGCCAGCAGGCCCAGCGGGGGTTCAGGGGAGCTGTTTTTT,TRBJ2-2,TRBD2,TRBV6-2/TRBV6-3,few
CASSQAFAGAYEQYF,TGCGCCAGCAGCCAAGCATTTGCGGGTGCCTACGAGCAGTACTTC,TRBJ2-7,-,TRBV4-3,-
CASSYTDTFYEQYF,TGTGCCAGCAGTTATACCGACACTTTCTACGAGCAGTACTTC,TRBJ2-7,-,TRBV6-5,-
CASSEQSKGLFF,TGTGCCAGCAGTGAACAGTCGAAAGGGCTGTTTTTT,TRBJ1-4,-,TRBV6-6,many
CASSFPAPEQYFGPGYGYTF,-,TRBJ1-2,-,TRBV5-1,-
CASTGTNSYEQYF,TGTGCCAGCACGGGCACTAACTCCTACGAGCAGTACTTC,TRBJ2-7,-,TRBV16,many
CSARYSSSDGTDTQYF,TGCAGTGCTAGGTATTCTAGCTCTGACGGCACAGATACGCAGTATTTT,TRBJ2-3,-,TRBV20-1,many
CANSQPTRGNAEAFF,TGCGCCAACAGCCAACCTACCCGGGGGAACGCTGAAGCTTTCTTT,TRBJ1-1,-,TRBV4-1,-
CASSLAAGPYNEQFF,TGCGCCAGCAGCTTGGCGGCGGGCCCCTACAATGAGCAGTTCTTC,TRBJ2-1,-,TRBV5-1,many
CASSSDRGNQPQHF,TGTGCCAGCAGCTCGGACAGGGGCAATCAGCCCCAGCATTTT,TRBJ1-5,TRBD1,TRBV5-6,many
CASSQQGKQFF,TGTGCCAGCAGTCAACAGGGGAAGCAGTTCTTC,TRBJ2-1,TRBD1,TRBV7-6,many
CASRPQAGADEQFF,TGCGCCAGCAGACCGCAAGCGGGGGCCGATGAGCAGTTCTTC,TRBJ2-1,TRBD2,TRBV5-1,many
CASSYRPLRDTEAFF,TGTGCCAGCAGTTACCGTCCGCTGAGGGACACTGAAGCTTTCTTT,TRBJ1-1,-,TRBV6-5,-
CSARDPTGANQPQHF,TGCAGTGCTAGAGATCCGACAGGAGCGAATCAGCCCCAGCATTTT,TRBJ1-5,-,TRBV20-1,many
CASSDRVNQPQHF,TGTGCCAGCAGTGACCGGGTTAATCAGCCCCAGCATTTT,TRBJ1-5,-,TRBV25-1,many
CASSFRDRGRETQYF,TGTGCCAGCAGTTTCCGGGACAGGGGGCGTGAGACCCAGTACTTC,TRBJ2-5,TRBD1,TRBV12-3/TRBV12-4,many
CSARDNPGTYNEQFF,TGCAGTGCTAGAGATAATCCTGGCACCTACAATGAGCAGTTCTTC,TRBJ2-1,-,TRBV20-1,many
CASIETNSNQPQHF,TGTGCCAGCATAGAGACAAATAGCAATCAGCCCCAGCATTTT,TRBJ1-5,-,TRBV2,many
CASSSTQSGTQYF,TGTGCCAGCAGTTCGACCCAATCGGGGACCCAGTACTTC,TRBJ2-5,-,TRBV27,-
CAISGGIFGGGGEETQYF,TGTGCCATCAGTGGCGGAATTTTTGGGGGCGGCGGTGAAGAGACCCAGTACTTC,TRBJ2-5,-,TRBV10-3,many
CSARAPSGLANTDTQYF,TGCAGTGCTAGAGCCCCGTCTGGGCTGGCCAACACAGATACGCAGTATTTT,TRBJ2-3,-,TRBV20-1,-
CASSLRGSGELFF,TGCGCCAGCAGCTTGAGAGGCTCCGGGGAGCTGTTTTTT,TRBJ2-2,-,TRBV5-1,many
CASNPTGINEQFF,TGTGCCAGCAACCCGACAGGGATCAATGAGCAGTTCTTC,TRBJ2-1,TRBD1,TRBV7-9,many
CSALRPTGPSTDTQYF,TGCAGTGCTCTGCGCCCGACAGGCCCCTCCACAGATACGCAGTATTTT,TRBJ2-3,-,TRBV20-1,many
CASTPTGAIFPYGYTF,TGTGCCAGCACTCCGACAGGTGCTATTTTTCCCTACGGCTACACCTTC,TRBJ1-2,-,TRBV12-3/TRBV12-4,many
CSARAASGTGELFF,TGCAGTGCTAGGGCCGCCAGTGGGACCGGGGAGCTGTTTTTT,TRBJ2-2,-,TRBV20-1,-
CASSLGTGASSYTF,TGCGCCAGCAGCTTGGGTACAGGGGCCTCTAGCTACACCTTC,TRBJ1-2,TRBD1,TRBV5-1,-
CSASPTTGDLSGELFF,TGCAGTGCTAGCCCTACGACGGGGGACCTCTCCGGGGAGCTGTTTTTT,TRBJ2-2,-,TRBV20-1,-